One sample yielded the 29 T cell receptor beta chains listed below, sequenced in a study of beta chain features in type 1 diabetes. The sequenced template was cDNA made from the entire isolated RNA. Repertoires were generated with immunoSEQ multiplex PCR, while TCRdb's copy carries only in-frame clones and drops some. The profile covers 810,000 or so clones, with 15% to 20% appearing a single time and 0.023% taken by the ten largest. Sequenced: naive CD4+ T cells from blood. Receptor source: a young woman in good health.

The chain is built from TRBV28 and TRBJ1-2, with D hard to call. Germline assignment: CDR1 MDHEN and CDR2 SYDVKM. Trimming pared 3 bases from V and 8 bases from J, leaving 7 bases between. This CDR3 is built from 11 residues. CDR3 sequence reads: CASSLATGYTF. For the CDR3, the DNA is TGTGCCAGCAGTTTGGCTACGGGCTACACCTTC.

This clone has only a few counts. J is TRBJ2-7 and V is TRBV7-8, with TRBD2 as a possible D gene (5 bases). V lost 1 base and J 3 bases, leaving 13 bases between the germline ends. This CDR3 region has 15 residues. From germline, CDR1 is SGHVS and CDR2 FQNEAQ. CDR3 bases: TGTGCCAGCAGCTTAGTAGCGCAGGATCACTACGAGCAGTACTTC. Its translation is CASSLVAQDHYEQYF.

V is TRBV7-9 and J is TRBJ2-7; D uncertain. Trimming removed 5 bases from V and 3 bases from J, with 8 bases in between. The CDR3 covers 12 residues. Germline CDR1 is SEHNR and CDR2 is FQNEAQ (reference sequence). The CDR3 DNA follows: TGTGCCAGCAGCACGACCTTCTACGAGCAGTACTTC. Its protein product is CASSTTFYEQYF.

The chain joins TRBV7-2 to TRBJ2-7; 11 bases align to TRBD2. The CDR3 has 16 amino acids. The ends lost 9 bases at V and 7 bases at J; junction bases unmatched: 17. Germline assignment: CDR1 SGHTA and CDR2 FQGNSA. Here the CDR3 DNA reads TGTGCCAGTTCTAGTCCTACTAGCGGGAGATTCTTGGAGCAGTACTTC. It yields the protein CASSSPTSGRFLEQYF.

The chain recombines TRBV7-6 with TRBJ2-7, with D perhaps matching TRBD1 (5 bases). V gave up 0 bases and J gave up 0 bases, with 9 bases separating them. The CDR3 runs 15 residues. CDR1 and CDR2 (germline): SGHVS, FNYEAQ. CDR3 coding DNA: TGTGCCAGCAGCTTAGCGCTAGGGGACTCCTACGAGCAGTACTTC. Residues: CASSLALGDSYEQYF.

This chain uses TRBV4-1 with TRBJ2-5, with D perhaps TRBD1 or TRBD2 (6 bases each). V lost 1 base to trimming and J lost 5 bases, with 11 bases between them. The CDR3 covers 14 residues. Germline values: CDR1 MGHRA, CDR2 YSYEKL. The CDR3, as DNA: TGCGCCAGCAGCCAAGGTTCCGGGGGCGAGACCCAGTACTTC. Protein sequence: CASSQGSGGETQYF.

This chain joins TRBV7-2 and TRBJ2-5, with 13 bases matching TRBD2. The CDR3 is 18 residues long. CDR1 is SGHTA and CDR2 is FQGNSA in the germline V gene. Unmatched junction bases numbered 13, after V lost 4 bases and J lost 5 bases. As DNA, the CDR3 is TGTGCCAGCAGCTGGACTAGCGGGAGTAGAACAGTCCGGGAGACCCAGTACTTC. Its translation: CASSWTSGSRTVRETQYF.

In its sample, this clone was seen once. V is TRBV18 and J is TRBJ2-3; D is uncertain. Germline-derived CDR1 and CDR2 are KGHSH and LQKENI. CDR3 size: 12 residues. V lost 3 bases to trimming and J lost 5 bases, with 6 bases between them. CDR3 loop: CASSPAKDTQYF. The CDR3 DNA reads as TGTGCCAGCTCACCTGCTAAAGATACGCAGTATTTT.

CDR3 in amino acids: CASRDTTGPHEQYF. For the CDR3, the DNA is TGTGCCAGCAGGGATACGACAGGGCCCCACGAGCAGTACTTC. The chain carries TRBV7-9 and TRBJ2-7, with 7 bases that match TRBD1. V trimming: 6 bases; J trimming: 5 bases; junction bases outside the gene matches: 10. CDR1 is SEHNR and CDR2 is FQNEAQ in the germline V gene (reference sequence). CDR3 size: 14 residues.

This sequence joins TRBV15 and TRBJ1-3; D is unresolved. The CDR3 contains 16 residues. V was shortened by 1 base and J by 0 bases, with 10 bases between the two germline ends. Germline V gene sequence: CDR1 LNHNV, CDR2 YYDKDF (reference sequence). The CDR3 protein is CATSRGSSSSGNTIYF. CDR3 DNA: TGTGCCACCAGCAGAGGGTCATCCAGCTCTGGAAACACCATATATTTT.

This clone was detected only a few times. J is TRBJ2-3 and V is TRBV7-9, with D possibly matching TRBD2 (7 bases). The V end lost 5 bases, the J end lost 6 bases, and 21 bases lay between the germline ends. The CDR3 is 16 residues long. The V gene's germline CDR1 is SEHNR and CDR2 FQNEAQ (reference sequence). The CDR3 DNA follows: TGTGCCAGCAGCCAACCGGACAGCGCGGGGGAGGATACGCAGTATTTT. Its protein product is CASSQPDSAGEDTQYF.

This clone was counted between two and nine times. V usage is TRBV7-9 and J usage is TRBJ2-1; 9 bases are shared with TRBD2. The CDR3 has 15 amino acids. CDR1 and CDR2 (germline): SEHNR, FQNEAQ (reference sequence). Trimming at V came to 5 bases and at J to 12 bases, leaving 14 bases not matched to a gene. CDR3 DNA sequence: TGTGCCAGCAGCCATAGCGGGAGTTCTCCCCGCCGGCAGTTCTTC. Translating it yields CASSHSGSSPRRQFF. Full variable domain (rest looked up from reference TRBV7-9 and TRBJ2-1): DTGVSQNPRHKITKRGQNVTFRCDPISEHNRLYWYRQTLGQGPEFLTYFQNEAQLEKSRLLSDRFSAERPKGSFSTLEIQRTEQGDSAMYLCASSHSGSSPRRQFFGPGTRLTVL.

CDR3 bases: TGTGCCAGCAGCTTTGAGGGCTTTGGAAACACCATATATTTT. The encoded protein is CASSFEGFGNTIYF. The V and J genes are TRBV7-9 and TRBJ1-3; D ambiguous. V dropped 3 bases and J dropped 3 bases, with 9 bases sitting between them. CDR1 is SEHNR and CDR2 is FQNEAQ in the germline V gene (reference sequence). The CDR3 totals 14 residues.

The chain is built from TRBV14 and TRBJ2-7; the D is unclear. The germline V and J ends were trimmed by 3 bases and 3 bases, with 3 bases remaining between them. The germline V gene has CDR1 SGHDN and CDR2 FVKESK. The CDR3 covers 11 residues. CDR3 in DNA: TGTGCCAGCAGCCATGTCTACGAGCAGTACTTC. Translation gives CASSHVYEQYF.

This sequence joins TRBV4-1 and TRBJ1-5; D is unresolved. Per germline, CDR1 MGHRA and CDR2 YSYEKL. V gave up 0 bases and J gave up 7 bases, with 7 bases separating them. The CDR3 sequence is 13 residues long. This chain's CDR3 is CASSQEVAQPQHF. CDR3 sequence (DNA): TGCGCCAGCAGCCAAGAGGTGGCCCAGCCCCAGCATTTT.

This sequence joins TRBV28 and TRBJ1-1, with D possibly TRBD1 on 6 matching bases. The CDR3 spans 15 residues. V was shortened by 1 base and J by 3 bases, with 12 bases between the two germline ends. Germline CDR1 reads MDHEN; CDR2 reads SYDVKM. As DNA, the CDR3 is TGTGCCAGCAGTTTATCATTCAGGGGAGACACTGAAGCTTTCTTT. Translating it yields CASSLSFRGDTEAFF.

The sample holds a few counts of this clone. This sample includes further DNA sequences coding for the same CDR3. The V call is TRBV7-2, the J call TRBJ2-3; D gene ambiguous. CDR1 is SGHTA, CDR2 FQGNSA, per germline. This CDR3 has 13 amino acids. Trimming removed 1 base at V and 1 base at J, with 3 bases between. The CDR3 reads CASSLGGTDTQYF. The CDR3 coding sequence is TGTGCCAGCAGCTTAGGCGGCACAGATACGCAGTATTTT.

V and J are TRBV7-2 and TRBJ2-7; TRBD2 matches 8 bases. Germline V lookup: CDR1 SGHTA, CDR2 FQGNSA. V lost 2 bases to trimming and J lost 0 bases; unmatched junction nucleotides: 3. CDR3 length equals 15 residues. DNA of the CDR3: TGTGCCAGCAGCTTAACGGGGGGGAGCTCCTACGAGCAGTACTTC. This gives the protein CASSLTGGSSYEQYF.

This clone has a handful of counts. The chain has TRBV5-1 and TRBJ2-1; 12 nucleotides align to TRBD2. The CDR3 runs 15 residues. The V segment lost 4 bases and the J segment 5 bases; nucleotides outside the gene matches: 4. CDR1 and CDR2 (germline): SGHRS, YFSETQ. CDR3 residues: CASSKRLAGDNEQFF. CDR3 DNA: TGCGCCAGCAGCAAGAGACTAGCGGGAGACAATGAGCAGTTCTTC.

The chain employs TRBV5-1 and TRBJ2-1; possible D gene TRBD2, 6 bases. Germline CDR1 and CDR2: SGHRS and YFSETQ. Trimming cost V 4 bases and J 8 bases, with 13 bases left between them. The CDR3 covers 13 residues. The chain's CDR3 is CASSKLAGDEQFF. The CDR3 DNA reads TGCGCCAGCAGCAAACTAGCCGGAGATGAGCAGTTCTTC. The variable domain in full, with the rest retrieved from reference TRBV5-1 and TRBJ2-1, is KAGVTQTPRYLIKTRGQQVTLSCSPISGHRSVSWYQQTPGQGLQFLFEYFSETQRNKGNFPGRFSGRQFSNSRSEMNVSTLELGDSALYLCASSKLAGDEQFFGPGTRLTVL.

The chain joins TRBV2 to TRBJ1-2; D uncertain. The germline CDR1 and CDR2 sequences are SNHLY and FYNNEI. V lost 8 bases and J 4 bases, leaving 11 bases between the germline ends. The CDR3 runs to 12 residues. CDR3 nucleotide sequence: TGTGCCAGCCTGAGGCAAAGCTATGGCTACACCTTC. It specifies CASLRQSYGYTF. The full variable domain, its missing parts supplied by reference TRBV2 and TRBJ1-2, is EPEVTQTPSHQVTQMGQEVILRCVPISNHLYFYWYRQILGQKVEFLVSFYNNEISEKSEIFDDQFSVERPDGSNFTLKIRSTKLEDSAMYFCASLRQSYGYTFGSGTRLTVV.

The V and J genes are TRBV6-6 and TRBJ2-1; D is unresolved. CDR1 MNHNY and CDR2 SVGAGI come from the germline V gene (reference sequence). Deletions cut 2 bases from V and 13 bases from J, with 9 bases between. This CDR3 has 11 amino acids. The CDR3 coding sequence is TGTGCCAGCAGTTACGCCGCTTTACAGTTCTTC. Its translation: CASSYAALQFF.

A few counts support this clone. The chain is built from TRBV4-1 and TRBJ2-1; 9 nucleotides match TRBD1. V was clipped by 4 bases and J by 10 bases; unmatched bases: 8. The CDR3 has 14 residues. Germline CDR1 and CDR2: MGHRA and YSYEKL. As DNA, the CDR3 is TGCGCCAGCAGCCCTCCCGGGACAGGGTGGGAGCAGTTCTTC. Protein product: CASSPPGTGWEQFF.

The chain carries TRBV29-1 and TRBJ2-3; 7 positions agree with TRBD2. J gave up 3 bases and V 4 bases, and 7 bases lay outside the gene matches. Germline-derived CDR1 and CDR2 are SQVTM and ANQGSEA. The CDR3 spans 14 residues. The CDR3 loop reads CSVGVREWTDTQYF. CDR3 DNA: TGCAGCGTTGGTGTGCGGGAGTGGACAGATACGCAGTATTTT.

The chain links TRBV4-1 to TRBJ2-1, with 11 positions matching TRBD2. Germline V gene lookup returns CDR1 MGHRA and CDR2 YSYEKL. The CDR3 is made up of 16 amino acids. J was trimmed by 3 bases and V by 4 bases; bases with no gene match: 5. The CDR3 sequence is CASSPMGLADYNEQFF. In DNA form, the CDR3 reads TGCGCCAGCAGCCCTATGGGACTAGCGGACTACAATGAGCAGTTCTTC.

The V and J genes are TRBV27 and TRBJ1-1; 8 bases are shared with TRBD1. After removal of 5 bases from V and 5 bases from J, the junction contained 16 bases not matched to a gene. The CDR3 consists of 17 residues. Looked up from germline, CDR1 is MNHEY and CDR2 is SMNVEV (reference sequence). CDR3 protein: CASSKQGVRSRGTEAFF. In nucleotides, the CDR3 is TGTGCCAGCAGTAAACAGGGGGTCCGGTCGAGGGGTACTGAAGCTTTCTTT.

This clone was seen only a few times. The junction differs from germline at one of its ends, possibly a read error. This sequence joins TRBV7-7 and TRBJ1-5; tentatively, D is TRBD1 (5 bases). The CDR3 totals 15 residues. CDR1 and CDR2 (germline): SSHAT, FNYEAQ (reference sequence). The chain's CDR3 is CASSPARTSDQPQHF. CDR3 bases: TGTGCTAGCAGCCCCGCGAGGACATCGGATCAGCCCCAGCATTTT.

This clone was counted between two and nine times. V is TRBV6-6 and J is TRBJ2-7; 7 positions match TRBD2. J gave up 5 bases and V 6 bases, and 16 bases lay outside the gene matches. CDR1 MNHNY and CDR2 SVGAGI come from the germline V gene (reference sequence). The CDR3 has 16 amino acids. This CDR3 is CASRNQRELVVHEQYF. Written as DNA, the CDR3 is TGTGCCAGCAGGAACCAGCGGGAACTCGTTGTACACGAGCAGTACTTC.

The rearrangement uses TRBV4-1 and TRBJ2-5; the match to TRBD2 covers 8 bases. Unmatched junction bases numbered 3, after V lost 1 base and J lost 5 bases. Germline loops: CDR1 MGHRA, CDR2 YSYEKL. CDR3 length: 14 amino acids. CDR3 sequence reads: CASSQVGLAETQYF. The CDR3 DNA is TGCGCCAGCAGCCAAGTAGGACTAGCCGAGACCCAGTACTTC.